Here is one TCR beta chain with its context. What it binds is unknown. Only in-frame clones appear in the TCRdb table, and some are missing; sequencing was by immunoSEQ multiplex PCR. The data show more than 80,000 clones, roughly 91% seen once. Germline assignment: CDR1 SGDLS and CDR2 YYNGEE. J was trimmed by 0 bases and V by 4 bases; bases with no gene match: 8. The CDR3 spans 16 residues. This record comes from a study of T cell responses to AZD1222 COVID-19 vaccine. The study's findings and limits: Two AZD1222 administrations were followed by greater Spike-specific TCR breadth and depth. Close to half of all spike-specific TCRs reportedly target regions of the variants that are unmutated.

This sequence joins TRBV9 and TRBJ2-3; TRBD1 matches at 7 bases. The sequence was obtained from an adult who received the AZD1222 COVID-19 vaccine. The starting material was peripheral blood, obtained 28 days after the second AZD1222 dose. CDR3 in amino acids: CASSLTGTHSTDTQYF. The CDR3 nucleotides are TGTGCCAGCAGCCTGACAGGGACCCATAGCACAGATACGCAGTATTTT. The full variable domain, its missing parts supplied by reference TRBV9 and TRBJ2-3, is DSGVTQTPKHLITATGQRVTLRCSPRSGDLSVYWYQQSLDQGLQFLIQYYNGEERAKGNILERFSAQQFPDLHSELNLSSLELGDSALYFCASSLTGTHSTDTQYFGPGTRLTVL.